Listed below are T cell receptor beta chains from one sample, sequenced in a study of T cells in Graves' hyperthyroidism and ophthalmopathy. TCRdb independently ran MiXCR on the multiplex PCR reads; one entry per CDR3 protein. This table has roughly 500,000 distinct CDR3 sequences, 40% to 55% appearing once. Sequenced sample: peripheral blood or thyroid tissue (not recorded which). The source is an adult woman with Graves' disease, either hyperthyroidism or ophthalmopathy (not recorded which). Both conserved end residues are part of each CDR3. The D gene is left open where the match is weak. Part of the rows lack a size; the others show once, few, many or a class for expanded clones.

clone size,J gene,V gene,D gene,CDR3 DNA,CDR3 protein
.,TRBJ1-1,TRBV15,TRBD1,TGTGCCACCAGCACGAGAAGGGGGCTCGGCACTGAAGCTTTCTTT,CATSTRRGLGTEAFF
many,TRBJ1-5,TRBV5-6,.,TGTGCCAGCAGGTTTGGGCTGGCGCATCAGCCCCAGCATTTT,CASRFGLAHQPQHF
.,TRBJ1-5,TRBV4-1,TRBD1,TGCGCCAGCAGCCAGGAGATAGACAGGGGGAGCAATCAGCCCCAGCATTTT,CASSQEIDRGSNQPQHF
many,TRBJ1-2,TRBV6-1,.,TGTGCCAGCAGTGAAGGTCCGGGGGCGGATGGCTACACCTTC,CASSEGPGADGYTF
.,TRBJ2-5,TRBV5-8,.,TGTGCCAGCAGCGCAGGCGCGGGAAGCCAAGAGACCCAGTACTTC,CASSAGAGSQETQYF
many,TRBJ2-7,TRBV5-1,TRBD1,TGCGCCAGCAGCTATTCCGGGACAGGGGGCTTCAACGAGCAGTACTTC,CASSYSGTGGFNEQYF
.,TRBJ1-2,TRBV7-2,.,TGTGCCAGCAGCCCACTAGCGGGCCAAAACTATGGCTACACCTTC,CASSPLAGQNYGYTF
many,TRBJ2-7,TRBV18,TRBD2,TGTGCCAGCTCACCCGGGGGGATGTACGACGAGCAGTACTTC,CASSPGGMYDEQYF
.,TRBJ2-5,TRBV5-1,.,TGCGCCAGCAGCTTCCGGGCCTTCCTGAGCGAGACCCAGTACTTC,CASSFRAFLSETQYF
.,TRBJ1-5,TRBV5-1,TRBD1,TGCGCCAGCAAGGGACAGGGCCGAACTAATCAGCCCCAGCATTTT,CASKGQGRTNQPQHF
many,TRBJ1-6,TRBV7-9,.,TGTGCCAGCAGCAAGCAGGGAGGTGGTTCACCCCTCCACTTT,CASSKQGGGSPLHF
many,TRBJ1-5,TRBV12-3/TRBV12-4,TRBD1,TGTGCCAGCAGTATTAGACAGGGGGGAAGCAATCAGCCCCAGCATTTT,CASSIRQGGSNQPQHF